Below, 18 T cell receptor beta chains from the same sample are listed, as sequenced in a study of Graves' ophthalmopathy and Graves' hyperthyroidism. The study amplified TCR beta CDR3 regions using RNA transcripts. Investigators did first-round RT-PCR with HTBI primers, then second-round multiplex PCR. Using its own MiXCR run on the multiplex PCR reads, TCRdb lists one record per CDR3 protein. The sample shows about 660,000 distinct CDR3 sequences, about 41% of them seen only once. Specimen: peripheral blood. The receptors were sampled from an adult man with Graves' ophthalmopathy.

This chain connects TRBV7-3 to TRBJ2-2; a weak D match, TRBD2 (6 bases). Germline assignment: CDR1 SGHTA and CDR2 FQGTGA. This CDR3 has 14 amino acids. V was clipped by 5 bases and J by 9 bases, with 16 bases between them. CDR3 loop: CASSQDFAGRELFF. The CDR3 nucleotides read TGTGCCAGCAGCCAAGATTTCGCGGGGAGGGAGCTGTTTTTT.

The rearrangement joins TRBV6-1 to TRBJ2-5; D remains unclear. The CDR3 length is 13 residues. Per the germline V gene, CDR1 is MNHNS and CDR2 is SASEGT. Trimming pared 2 bases from V and 5 bases from J, leaving 9 bases between. The CDR3 bases are TGTGCCAGCAGTGAACTACGGCGGGAGACCCAGTACTTC. It encodes CASSELRRETQYF.

This clonotype has a single count. The V gene is TRBV11-2, the J gene TRBJ1-5; TRBD1 is a possible D gene (5 bases). This CDR3 has 16 amino acids. Germline lookup yields CDR1 SGHAT and CDR2 FQNNGV. Here the CDR3 DNA reads TGTGCTAGAGTCGGGCAGGGTGGGGGTTTCGGCCAGCCCCAGCATTTT. Its protein product is CARVGQGGGFGQPQHF. Variable domain in full (rest from reference TRBV11-2 and TRBJ1-5): EAGVAQSPRYKIIEKRQSVAFWCNPISGHATLYWYQQILGQGPKLLIQFQNNGVVDDSQLPKDRFSAERLKGVDSTLKIQPAKLEDSAVYLCARVGQGGGFGQPQHFGDGTRLSIL.

The chain links TRBV20-1 to TRBJ1-2; 8 bases map to TRBD1. Germline-derived CDR1 and CDR2 are DFQATT and SNEGSKA (reference sequence). CDR3 length equals 13 residues. V shed 5 bases and J 5 bases; nucleotides not matched to a gene: 7. CDR3 bases: TGCAGTGCTGCCGGGACAGGAGGATATGGCTACACCTTC. Its translation is CSAAGTGGYGYTF.

This clonotype was observed many times. V and J are TRBV7-9 and TRBJ2-7, with D perhaps being TRBD1 or TRBD2 (5 bases each). Trimming removed 5 bases at V and 3 bases at J, with 14 bases between. There are 14 residues in the CDR3. Germline V gives CDR1 SEHNR, CDR2 FQNEAQ (reference sequence). The CDR3 is CASSPSGAHYEQYF. The CDR3 coding sequence is TGTGCCAGCAGCCCTTCCGGGGCCCACTACGAGCAGTACTTC.

This clonotype has a handful of counts. V and J are TRBV12-3 or TRBV12-4 and TRBJ2-7, with 9 bases fitting TRBD1. The CDR3 covers 16 residues. Trimming removed 6 bases from V and 2 bases from J; junction bases left unmatched: 11. The CDR3 sequence: CASSFTQGTGTYEQYF. The CDR3 DNA reads as TGTGCCAGCAGCTTCACCCAAGGGACAGGGACCTACGAGCAGTACTTC.

The chain joins TRBV24-1 to TRBJ1-2, with 8 bases that match TRBD1. The CDR3 spans 15 residues. Germline CDR1 reads KGHDR; CDR2 reads SFDVKD. Trimming removed 9 bases from V and 7 bases from J; junction bases left unmatched: 15. The CDR3 nucleotides read TGTGCCACCGGGGGACAGGAGAACACCGGGGCTGGCTACACCTTC. The encoded protein is CATGGQENTGAGYTF.

This clonotype was detected many times. V and J are TRBV19 and TRBJ1-1; 7 bases align to TRBD1. The CDR3 spans 15 residues. Germline V gene data show CDR1 as LNHDA and CDR2 as SQIVND (reference sequence). The V segment lost 5 bases and the J segment 1 base; nucleotides outside the gene matches: 7. CDR3: CASSLQGRANTEAFF. CDR3 in DNA: TGTGCCAGTAGTTTACAGGGGCGGGCGAACACTGAAGCTTTCTTT.

About this clonotype itself: An end of the junction does not agree with germline; a read error may underlie this. The gene calls are TRBV4-2 and TRBJ1-2, with D tentatively TRBD1 (6 bases). Germline loops: CDR1 LGHNA, CDR2 YNFKEQ. This CDR3 has 15 amino acids. The CDR3 DNA sequence: TGTGCCAGCGGCCAAGATCTTGCAGGGGCCCATGGCTACACCTTC. Translating it yields CASGQDLAGAHGYTF.

This rearrangement joins TRBV2 to TRBJ1-6; D is possibly TRBD1 (5 bases). V lost 8 bases and J 4 bases, leaving 18 bases between the germline ends. CDR3 length: 16 residues. CDR1 is SNHLY, CDR2 FYNNEI, per germline. The DNA of the CDR3 is TGTGCCAGCTTGGTGGAGGGGCCAGCGTATAATTCACCCCTCCACTTT. Translated, it gives CASLVEGPAYNSPLHF.

In its sample, this clonotype was seen many times. The chain employs TRBV19 and TRBJ1-4; D may be TRBD1 (6 bases). The CDR3 is 13 amino acids. V lost 10 bases to trimming and J lost 6 bases, with 15 bases between them. Germline V CDR1 and CDR2: LNHDA, SQIVND (reference sequence). CDR3 loop: CATIGGVDEKLFF. The CDR3 bases are TGTGCCACCATCGGGGGCGTAGATGAAAAACTGTTTTTT.

This clonotype has only a few counts. This rearrangement joins TRBV5-6 to TRBJ2-7; TRBD1 aligns across 9 bases. Unmatched junction bases numbered 4, after V lost 1 base and J lost 2 bases. Germline V lookup: CDR1 SGHDT, CDR2 YYEEEE. This CDR3 contains 15 residues. CDR3 protein: CASSLSGTGTYEQYF. In nucleotides, the CDR3 is TGTGCCAGCAGCTTGTCCGGGACAGGGACCTACGAGCAGTACTTC.

Ten or more counts support this clonotype. The genes are TRBV25-1 and TRBJ1-4; no clear D gene. Germline loops: CDR1 MGHDK, CDR2 SYGVNS. Trimming left V 8 bases short and J 0 bases short, with 10 bases between. CDR3 length equals 14 residues. This CDR3 is CASGHRATNEKLFF. In nucleotides, the CDR3 is TGTGCCAGCGGTCACCGTGCAACTAATGAAAAACTGTTTTTT.

This clonotype was seen many times. The chain carries TRBV6-5 and TRBJ2-6; D remains unclear. CDR3 length equals 15 residues. Deletions cut 5 bases from V and 4 bases from J, with 12 bases between. Germline CDR1 and CDR2: MNHEY and SVGAGI. CDR3 DNA: TGTGCCAGCAGTGATCGGCTCACGGGGGCCAACGTCCTGACTTTC. Its translation is CASSDRLTGANVLTF.

A note on this clonotype: A read error may explain this, as a much larger clone is one base away. The chain recombines TRBV11-1 with TRBJ1-1; 8 positions agree with TRBD1. The V and J ends lost 2 bases and 4 bases, in that order; junction bases with no gene match: 6. This CDR3 is 15 amino acids long. The V gene's germline CDR1 is SGHAT and CDR2 FQDESV (reference sequence). The CDR3 region has the DNA TGTGCCAGCAGCTTACTCCAGGGGGCTACCACTGAAGCTTTCTTT. Translation gives CASSLLQGATTEAFF. The full variable domain, rest sourced from reference TRBV11-1 and TRBJ1-1, is EAEVAQSPRYKITEKSQAVAFWCDPISGHATLYWYRQILGQGPELLVQFQDESVVDDSQLPKDRFSAERLKGVDSTLKIQPAELGDSAMYLCASSLLQGATTEAFFGQGTRLTVV.

A few counts support this clonotype. The chain links TRBV11-3 to TRBJ2-5; 7 bases are a match to TRBD1. The germline V gene encodes CDR1 SGHNT and CDR2 YENEEA. V was clipped by 5 bases and J by 1 base; unmatched bases: 10. The CDR3 is 16 residues long. For the CDR3, the DNA is TGTGCCAGCAGCCAGTCTCACAGGGGCCTCCAAGAGACCCAGTACTTC. Translating it yields CASSQSHRGLQETQYF.

There are a few counts of this clonotype. V is TRBV7-8 and J is TRBJ2-7; D perhaps matches TRBD1 (6 bases). The CDR3 consists of 16 residues. V was clipped by 3 bases and J by 2 bases, with 17 bases between them. CDR1 and CDR2 (germline): SGHVS, FQNEAQ. The CDR3 region is CASSFTPTGPPYEQYF. CDR3 DNA sequence: TGTGCCAGCAGCTTTACCCCGACAGGACCTCCCTACGAGCAGTACTTC.

Concerning this clonotype itself: A junction end diverges from the germline sequence, so it may reflect a read error. The chain has TRBV24-1 and TRBJ1-5, with 7 bases aligning to TRBD1. This CDR3 has 16 amino acids. The germline V gene has CDR1 KGHDR and CDR2 SFDVKD. The CDR3 region is CATSDSGQASNQLQHF. As DNA, the CDR3 is TGTGCCACCAGTGATTCAGGACAGGCTAGCAATCAGCTCCAGCATTTT.